This T cell receptor beta chain was profiled in a study of T cell responses to AZD1222 COVID-19 vaccine. Overall study context: Researchers grouped second doses given at about 4 or about 12 weeks into one pool. Study results and caveats: Per reports, nearly half of all spike-specific TCRs target regions that are unmutated in variants. Spike-specific TCR breadth and depth rose after two AZD1222 doses. Donors in the cohort were predominantly white British and more often female, and clonal diversity was possibly underestimated.

The data were produced by immunoSEQ multiplex PCR, yet TCRdb's version contains in-frame clones alone and is incomplete. The table records approximately 90,000 clones, 85% to 90% of them present only once. CDR1 and CDR2 (germline): SGHTA, FQGNSA. V gave up 4 bases and J gave up 8 bases, with 29 bases separating them. The CDR3 has 18 amino acids. A note on this clone: As yet, its antigen is unknown.

The source of this sequence is an adult in good health. This sample comprised peripheral blood, obtained on day 0 of AZD1222 vaccination. V and J are TRBV7-2 and TRBJ1-2; D not resolved. The CDR3 loop reads CASSSEPPPVGHRVGYTF. DNA for the CDR3: TGTGCCAGCAGCTCCGAACCCCCCCCGGTCGGGCACCGCGTAGGCTACACCTTC.